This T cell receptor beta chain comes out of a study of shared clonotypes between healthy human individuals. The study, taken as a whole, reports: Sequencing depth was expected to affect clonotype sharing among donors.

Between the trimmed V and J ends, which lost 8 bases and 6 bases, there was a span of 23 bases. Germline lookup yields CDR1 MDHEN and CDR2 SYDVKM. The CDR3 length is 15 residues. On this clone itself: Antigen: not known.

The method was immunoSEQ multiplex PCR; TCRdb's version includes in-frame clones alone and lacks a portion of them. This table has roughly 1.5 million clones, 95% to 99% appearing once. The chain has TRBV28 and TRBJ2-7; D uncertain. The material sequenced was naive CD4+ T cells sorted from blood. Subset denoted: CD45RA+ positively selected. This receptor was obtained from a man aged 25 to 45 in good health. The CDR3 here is CASFAARAPLREQYF. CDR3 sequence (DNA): TGTGCCAGCTTCGCCGCACGGGCCCCGCTACGCGAGCAGTACTTC. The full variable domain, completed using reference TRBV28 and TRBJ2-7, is DVKVTQSSRYLVKRTGEKVFLECVQDMDHENMFWYRQDPGLGLRLIYFSYDVKMKEKGDIPEGYSVSREKKERFSLILESASTNQTSMYLCASFAARAPLREQYFGPGTRLTVT.